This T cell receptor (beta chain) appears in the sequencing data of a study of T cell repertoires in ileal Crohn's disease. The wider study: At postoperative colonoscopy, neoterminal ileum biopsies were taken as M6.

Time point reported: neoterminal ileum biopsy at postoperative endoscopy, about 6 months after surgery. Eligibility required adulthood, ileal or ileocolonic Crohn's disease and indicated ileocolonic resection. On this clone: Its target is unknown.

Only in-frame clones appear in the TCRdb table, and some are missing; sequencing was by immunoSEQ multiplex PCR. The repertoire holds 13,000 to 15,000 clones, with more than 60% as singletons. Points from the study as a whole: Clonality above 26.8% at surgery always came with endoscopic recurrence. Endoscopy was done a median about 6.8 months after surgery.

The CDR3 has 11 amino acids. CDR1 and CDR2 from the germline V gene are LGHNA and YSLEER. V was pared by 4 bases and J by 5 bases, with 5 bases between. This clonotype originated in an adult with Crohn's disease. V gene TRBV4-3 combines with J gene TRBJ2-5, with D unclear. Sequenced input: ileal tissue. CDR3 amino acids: CASSRGETQYF. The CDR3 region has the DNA TGCGCCAGCAGCCGTGGGGAGACCCAGTACTTC.